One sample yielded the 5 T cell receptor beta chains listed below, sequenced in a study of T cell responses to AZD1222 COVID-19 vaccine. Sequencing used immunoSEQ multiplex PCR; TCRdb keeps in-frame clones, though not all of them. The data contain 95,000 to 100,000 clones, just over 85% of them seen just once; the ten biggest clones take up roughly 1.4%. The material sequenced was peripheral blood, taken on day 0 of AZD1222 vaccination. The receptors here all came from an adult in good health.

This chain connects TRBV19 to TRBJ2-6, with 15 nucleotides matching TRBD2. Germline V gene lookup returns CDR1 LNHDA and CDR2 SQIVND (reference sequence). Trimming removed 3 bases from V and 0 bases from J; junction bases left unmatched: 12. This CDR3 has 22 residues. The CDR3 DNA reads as TGTGCCAGTAGTATTTGGACTAGCGGGAGGGCCGGCCATCCCTCTGGGGCCAACGTCCTGACTTTC. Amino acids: CASSIWTSGRAGHPSGANVLTF.

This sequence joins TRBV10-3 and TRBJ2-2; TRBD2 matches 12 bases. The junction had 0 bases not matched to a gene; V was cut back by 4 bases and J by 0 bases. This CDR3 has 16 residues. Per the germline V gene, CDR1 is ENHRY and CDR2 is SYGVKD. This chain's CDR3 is CAISASGRANTGELFF. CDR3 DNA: TGTGCCATCAGTGCTAGCGGGAGGGCGAACACCGGGGAGCTGTTTTTT.

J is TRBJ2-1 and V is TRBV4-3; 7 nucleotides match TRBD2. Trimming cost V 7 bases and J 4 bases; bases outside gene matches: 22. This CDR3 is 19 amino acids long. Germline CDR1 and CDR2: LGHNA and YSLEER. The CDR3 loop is CASTTIGPLAGLHYNEQFF. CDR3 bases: TGCGCCAGCACCACGATCGGTCCTCTGGCGGGACTACATTACAATGAGCAGTTCTTC.

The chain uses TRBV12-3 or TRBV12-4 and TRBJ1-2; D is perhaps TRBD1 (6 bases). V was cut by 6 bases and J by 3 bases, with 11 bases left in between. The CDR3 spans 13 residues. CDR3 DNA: TGTGCCAGCAGCCAGGACAGTTACTATGGCTACACCTTC. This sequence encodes CASSQDSYYGYTF.

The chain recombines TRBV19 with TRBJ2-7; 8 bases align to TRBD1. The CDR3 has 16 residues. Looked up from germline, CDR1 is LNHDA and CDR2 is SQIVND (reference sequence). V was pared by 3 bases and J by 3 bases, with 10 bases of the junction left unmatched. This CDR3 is CASSISMGQDNYEQYF. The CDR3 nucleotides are TGTGCCAGTAGTATCTCGATGGGACAGGACAACTACGAGCAGTACTTC.